Listed below are T cell receptor beta chains from one sample, sequenced in a study of blood T cell repertoires in COVID-19. Libraries were prepared by immunoSEQ multiplex PCR; TCRdb keeps only in-frame clonotypes and omits some of them. There are some 370,000 clones in the sample; around 90% occur only once, and 0.95% to 1.5% lies in the top ten. Sequencing was carried out using peripheral blood. These receptors came from a man aged 40-49 years with acute or convalescent COVID-19. The CDR3 runs from the conserved cysteine through the conserved F or W. The order of the fields is V gene, J gene, CDR3 protein.

v_gene: TRBV19
j_gene: TRBJ1-5
CDR3aa: CASRGRTPNQPQHF

v_gene: TRBV4-1
j_gene: TRBJ1-4
CDR3aa: CASSPRGEKLFF

v_gene: TRBV5-4
j_gene: TRBJ2-7
CDR3aa: CASKPSGRTSYEQYF

v_gene: TRBV13
j_gene: TRBJ1-5
CDR3aa: CASSLATGCVSNQPQHF

v_gene: TRBV28
j_gene: TRBJ2-5
CDR3aa: CASSLPRGGIETQYF

v_gene: TRBV9
j_gene: TRBJ1-4
CDR3aa: CASSGSAGSLGEKLFF

v_gene: TRBV12-3/TRBV12-4
j_gene: TRBJ1-2
CDR3aa: CASSLQSNYGYTF

v_gene: TRBV24-1
j_gene: TRBJ2-3
CDR3aa: CATSDPGGQTDTQYF

v_gene: TRBV11-2
j_gene: TRBJ1-1
CDR3aa: CASSLEGAEAFF

v_gene: TRBV6-5
j_gene: TRBJ1-1
CDR3aa: CASSYGQGTEAFF

v_gene: TRBV5-4
j_gene: TRBJ2-2
CDR3aa: CASSSLLGQGTGELFF

v_gene: TRBV7-7
j_gene: TRBJ2-1
CDR3aa: CASSPSGSGPYNEQFF

v_gene: TRBV28
j_gene: TRBJ1-1
CDR3aa: CATYRKGNTEAFF

v_gene: TRBV7-2
j_gene: TRBJ2-7
CDR3aa: CASSPAGGGTTNEQYF

v_gene: TRBV5-5
j_gene: TRBJ2-2
CDR3aa: CASCKSVNTGELFF

v_gene: TRBV5-1
j_gene: TRBJ2-2
CDR3aa: CASSHLRTGGNTGELFF

v_gene: TRBV7-8
j_gene: TRBJ2-6
CDR3aa: CASSLERRPGANVLTF

v_gene: TRBV7-8
j_gene: TRBJ1-2
CDR3aa: CASSLRLRDRNYGYTF

v_gene: TRBV5-1
j_gene: TRBJ1-1
CDR3aa: CASSWVPGGSTEAFF

v_gene: TRBV12-3/TRBV12-4
j_gene: TRBJ1-2
CDR3aa: CASSGGYGYTF

v_gene: TRBV19
j_gene: TRBJ2-7
CDR3aa: CASTETSGSLYEQYF

v_gene: TRBV7-2
j_gene: TRBJ2-3
CDR3aa: CASSLAVVAETDTQYF

v_gene: TRBV28
j_gene: TRBJ2-3
CDR3aa: CASRPGGGIPNAYTDTQYF

v_gene: TRBV18
j_gene: TRBJ1-3
CDR3aa: CASSPDPGPGNTIYF

v_gene: TRBV12-3/TRBV12-4
j_gene: TRBJ2-4
CDR3aa: CASSFAGSNIQYF